What follows is one T cell receptor (beta chain) and its context. Its antigen is still unknown. The source of the sample is a study of shared clonotypes between healthy human individuals. Looked up from germline, CDR1 is SGHNT and CDR2 is YYREEE (reference sequence). With 2 bases clipped from V and 5 bases from J, the junction kept 6 bases outside the gene matches. CDR3 length equals 16 residues. Repertoires were generated with immunoSEQ multiplex PCR, while TCRdb's copy carries only in-frame clones and drops some. The sample has hundreds of thousands of clones; about 74% are singletons. The study, taken as a whole, reports: Generally, estimated richness proved larger in naive subsets than it did in memory subsets.

Source material: memory CD4+ T cells sorted from blood. The subset is: CD45RA-negative fraction. The clonotype originates from a woman in her twenties or thirties in good health. This sequence joins TRBV5-4 and TRBJ2-5; TRBD2 aligns across 13 bases. In DNA, the CDR3 is TGTGCCAGCAGCTTAGGACTAGCGGGAGTGCGGGAGACCCAGTACTTC. The encoded protein is CASSLGLAGVRETQYF.